This T cell receptor (beta chain) was observed in a study of T cells in Graves' hyperthyroidism and ophthalmopathy. TCR beta CDR3 regions were amplified from RNA transcripts. First-round RT-PCR of the TCR CDR3 relied on the HTBI primer set. TCRdb redid the calling of the multiplex PCR reads with MiXCR, one entry per CDR3 protein. The sample lists about 600,000 distinct CDR3 sequences, around 15% occurring once. As concerns this clonotype: The antigen is undetermined.

General observations from the study: Most clonotypes that expanded in the thyroid above 0.001 also showed up in blood. The model foresaw ophthalmopathy a median around 6.8 months prior to onset.

Patients with ophthalmopathy all had a Clinical Activity Score of at least 3, a NOSPECS grade of at least 4 and duration under 3 months. The authors obtained PBMCs from about 9.5 ml of fresh peripheral blood. Looked up from germline, CDR1 is KGHDR and CDR2 is SFDVKD. Trimming shortened V by 5 bases and J by 3 bases, and 14 bases separated the two germline ends. The CDR3 has 15 amino acids. The sample was blood. The rearrangement links TRBV24-1 to TRBJ2-3, with a possible D match to TRBD2 (5 bases). This receptor was taken from a woman in her thirties or forties with Graves' ophthalmopathy. In DNA form, the CDR3 reads TGTGCCACCAGTGGTACTAGATTTACGACAGATACGCAGTATTTT. It yields the protein CATSGTRFTTDTQYF.